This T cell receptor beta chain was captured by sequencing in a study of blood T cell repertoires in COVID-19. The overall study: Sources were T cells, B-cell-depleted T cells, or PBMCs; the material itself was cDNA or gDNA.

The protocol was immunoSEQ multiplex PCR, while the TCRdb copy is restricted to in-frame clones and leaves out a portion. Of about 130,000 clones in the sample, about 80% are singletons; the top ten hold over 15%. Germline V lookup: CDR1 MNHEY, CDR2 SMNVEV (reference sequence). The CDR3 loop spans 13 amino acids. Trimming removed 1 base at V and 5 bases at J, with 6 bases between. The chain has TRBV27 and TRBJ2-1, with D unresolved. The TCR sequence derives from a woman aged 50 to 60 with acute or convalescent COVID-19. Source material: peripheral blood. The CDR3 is CASSLYGHNEQFF. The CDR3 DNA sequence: TGTGCCAGCAGTTTATATGGCCACAATGAGCAGTTCTTC.